This T cell receptor (beta chain) emerged from a study of Ad26.COV2.S vaccination and SARS-CoV-2 variants. As for the study in general: Once, or twice with 56 days between doses, Ad26.COV2.S was given intramuscularly. Study-level findings and limits: Once vaccination had occurred, spike-specific CD8+ and CD4+ T cell responses reportedly showed substantial breadth.

Trimming removed 6 bases at V and 6 bases at J, with 20 bases between. The CDR3 runs to 15 residues. Germline V gives CDR1 ENHRY, CDR2 SYGVKD. With regard to this clone: The antigen remains undetermined.

The treatment: 19 received Ad26.COV2.S at low or high dose, single or two shots; 5 received placebo; per-sample allocation not given. The study sampled participants on day 63 after the first vaccine or placebo injection. Donation was by an adult aged 18-55 years who was in Boston. Sequencing used immunoSEQ multiplex PCR; TCRdb keeps in-frame clones, though not all of them. The sample gives some 320,000 clones, roughly 86% of which show up once; 1.5% to 2% is in the top ten. This receptor was taken from a person between 18 and 65 years old who received the Ad26.COV2.S COVID-19 vaccine or a placebo. The J gene is TRBJ1-1, the V gene TRBV10-3; no clear D gene. The sample was peripheral blood, taken in a trial of Ad26.COV2.S vaccine versus placebo. DNA for the CDR3: TGTGCCATCAGAGAAAGTGAGGGCGGCACGGCTGAAGCTTTCTTT. It encodes CAIRESEGGTAEAFF.